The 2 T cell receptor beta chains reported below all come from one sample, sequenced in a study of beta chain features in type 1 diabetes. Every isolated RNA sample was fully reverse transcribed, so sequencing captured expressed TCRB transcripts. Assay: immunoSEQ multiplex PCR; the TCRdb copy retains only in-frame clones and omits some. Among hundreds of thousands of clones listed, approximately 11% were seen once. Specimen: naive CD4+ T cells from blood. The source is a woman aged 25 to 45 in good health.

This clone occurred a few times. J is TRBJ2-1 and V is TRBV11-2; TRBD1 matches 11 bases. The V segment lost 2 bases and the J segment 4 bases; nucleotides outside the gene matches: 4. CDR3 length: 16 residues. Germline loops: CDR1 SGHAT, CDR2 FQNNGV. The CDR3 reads CASSLRGTGGYNEQFF. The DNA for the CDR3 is TGTGCCAGCAGCTTACGAGGGACAGGGGGGTACAATGAGCAGTTCTTC.

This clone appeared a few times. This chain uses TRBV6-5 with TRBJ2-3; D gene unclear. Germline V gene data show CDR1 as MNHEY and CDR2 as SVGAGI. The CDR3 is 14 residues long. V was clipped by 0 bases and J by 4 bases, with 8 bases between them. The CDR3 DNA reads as TGTGCCAGCAGTTACTCGATGCAGGCAGATACGCAGTATTTT. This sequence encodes CASSYSMQADTQYF.